This TCR beta chain was sequenced during a study of post-analysis software for immune sequencing data. Study-level information: The study covered relapsing-remitting, secondary progressive and progressive-relapsing courses of multiple sclerosis.

Study-level findings and limits: Same-batch preparations were strongly co-clustered by F measure. Five TRBV segments were significantly more frequent in patients than in controls. TRBV5-6, TRBV5-1 and TRBV20-1 were among these segments.

Prepared TCR beta cDNA libraries contained unique molecular identifiers. Input populations of about 0.95 to 11 million T cells gave rise to about 480,000 cDNA molecules. TCRdb analysed the PCR reads with MiXCR anew, one entry per CDR3 protein. The table has some 890,000 distinct CDR3 sequences, around 50% seen once. The CDR3 is made up of 15 amino acids. The trim removed 3 bases at V and 7 bases at J, leaving 6 bases unmatched. Per germline, CDR1 LGHDT and CDR2 YNNKEL (reference sequence). A word on this clonotype: Its antigen is as yet unknown.

This TCR was recovered from a girl under 18 with multiple sclerosis. The source material was blood. The chain combines TRBV3-1 with TRBJ2-1, with 10 positions matching TRBD2. CDR3 loop: CASSQSGRAFNEQFF. In DNA, the CDR3 is TGTGCCAGCAGCCAGAGCGGGAGGGCCTTTAATGAGCAGTTCTTC.